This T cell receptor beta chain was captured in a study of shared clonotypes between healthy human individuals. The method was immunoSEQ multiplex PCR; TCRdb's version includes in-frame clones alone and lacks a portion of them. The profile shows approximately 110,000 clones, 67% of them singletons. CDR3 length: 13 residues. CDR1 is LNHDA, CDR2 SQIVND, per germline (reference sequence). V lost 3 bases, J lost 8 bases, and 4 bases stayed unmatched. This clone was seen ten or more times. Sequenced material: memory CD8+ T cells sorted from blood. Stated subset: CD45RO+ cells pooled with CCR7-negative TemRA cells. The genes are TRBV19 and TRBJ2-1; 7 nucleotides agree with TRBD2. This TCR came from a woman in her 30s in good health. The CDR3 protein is CASSIWLADEQFF. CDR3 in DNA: TGTGCCAGTAGTATTTGGCTAGCGGATGAGCAGTTCTTC.